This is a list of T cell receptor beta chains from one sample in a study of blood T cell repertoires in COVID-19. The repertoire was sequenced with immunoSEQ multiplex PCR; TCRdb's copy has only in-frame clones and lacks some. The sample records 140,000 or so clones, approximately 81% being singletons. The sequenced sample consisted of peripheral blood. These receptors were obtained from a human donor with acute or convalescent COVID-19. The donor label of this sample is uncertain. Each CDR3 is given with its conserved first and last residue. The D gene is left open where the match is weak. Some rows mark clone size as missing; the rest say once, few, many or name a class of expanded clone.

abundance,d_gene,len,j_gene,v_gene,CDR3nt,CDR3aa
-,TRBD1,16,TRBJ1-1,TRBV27,TGTGCCAGCAGCCAGGGGACAGGGAGGCTGAGCACTGAAGCTTTCTTT,CASSQGTGRLSTEAFF
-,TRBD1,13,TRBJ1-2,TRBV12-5,TGTGCTAGTGGTTCCCCCGCAGGGGGCGGCTACACCTTC,CASGSPAGGGYTF
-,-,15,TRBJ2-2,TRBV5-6,TGTGCCAGCAGCTTGGGGACTGCGAACACCGGGGAGCTGTTTTTT,CASSLGTANTGELFF
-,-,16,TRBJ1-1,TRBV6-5,TGTGCCAGCAGTTACTGGGGGATGGGGGCCACCACTGAAGCTTTCTTT,CASSYWGMGATTEAFF
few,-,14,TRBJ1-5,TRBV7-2,TGTGCCAGCAGCTTACTGAGCGGTGATCAGCCCCAGCATTTT,CASSLLSGDQPQHF
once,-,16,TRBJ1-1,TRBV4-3,TGCGCCAGCAGCCAGGGGAGGGCCACCTTGAACACTGAAGCTTTCTTT,CASSQGRATLNTEAFF
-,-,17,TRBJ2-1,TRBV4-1,TGCGCCAGCAGCCAAGGACTCACTAGGAACCAGGCCGATGAGCAGTTCTTC,CASSQGLTRNQADEQFF
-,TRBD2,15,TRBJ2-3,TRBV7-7,TGTGCTAGCAGCCCAATAGCGGGAGAGGAAGATACGCAGTATTTT,CASSPIAGEEDTQYF
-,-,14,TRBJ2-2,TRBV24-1,TGTGCCACCAGTGCGGGAACGAACACCGGGGAGCTGTTTTTT,CATSAGTNTGELFF
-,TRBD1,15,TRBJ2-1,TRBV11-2,TGTGCCAGCAGCCGCCGACAGGGGGGCTACAATGAGCAGTTCTTC,CASSRRQGGYNEQFF
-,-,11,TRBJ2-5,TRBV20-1,TGCAGTGCCCCCCTGCTAGACAGGATATACTTC,CSAPLLDRIYF
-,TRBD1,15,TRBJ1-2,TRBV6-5,TGTGCCAGCAGTTACTCGGGGACAGCTAACTATGGCTACACCTTC,CASSYSGTANYGYTF
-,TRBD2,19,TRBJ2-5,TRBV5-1,TGCGCCAGCAGCGCGAGGACTAGCGGGAGGGCCAGCCCCCAAGAGACCCAGTACTTC,CASSARTSGRASPQETQYF
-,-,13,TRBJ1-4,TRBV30,TGTGCCTGGACCGGGAGGATCCTCGTAAAACTGTTTTTT,CAWTGRILVKLFF
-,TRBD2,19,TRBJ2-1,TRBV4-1,TGCGCCAGCAGCCATAGACTAGCGGGAGAGGTGAGCTCCTACAATGAGCAGTTCTTC,CASSHRLAGEVSSYNEQFF
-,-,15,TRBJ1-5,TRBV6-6,TGTGCCAGCAGTCCCCGGGACTCTAGCAATCAGCCCCAGCATTTT,CASSPRDSSNQPQHF
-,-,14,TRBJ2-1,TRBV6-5,TGTGCCAGCAGTTACTACCGGGGGTGGGATGAGCAGTTCTTC,CASSYYRGWDEQFF
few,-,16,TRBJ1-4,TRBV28,TGTGCCAGCAGCCCCATCAGAACAGGGTCGAGCGAAAAACTGTTTTTT,CASSPIRTGSSEKLFF
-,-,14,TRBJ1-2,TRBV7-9,TGTGCCAGCAGCTTAGCGGGAGCGTACCCTGGCTACACCTTC,CASSLAGAYPGYTF
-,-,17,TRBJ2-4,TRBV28,TGTGCCAGTTACGGTCCCAAAAGGGGGGGAGCCAAAAACATTCAGTACTTC,CASYGPKRGGAKNIQYF
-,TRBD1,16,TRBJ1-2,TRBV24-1,TGTGCCACCAGTGATCCGCTGACAGGGCGCTCCTCTGGCTACACCTTC,CATSDPLTGRSSGYTF
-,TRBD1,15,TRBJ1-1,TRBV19,TGTGCCAGTAGTAGGGGCGACAGGGGCAGGAGTGAAGCTTTCTTT,CASSRGDRGRSEAFF
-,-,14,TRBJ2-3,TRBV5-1,TGCGCCAGCAGCATACGGACTGACACAGATACGCAGTATTTT,CASSIRTDTDTQYF
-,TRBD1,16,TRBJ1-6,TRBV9,TGTGCCAGCAGCGGAAGACAGGGGAGAAATAATTCACCCCTCCACTTT,CASSGRQGRNNSPLHF
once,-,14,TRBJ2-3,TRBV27,TGTGCCAGCAGTTTATCTCAGGGTACAGATACGCAGTATTTT,CASSLSQGTDTQYF
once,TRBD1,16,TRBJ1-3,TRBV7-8,TGTGCCAGCAGCTTGCGTCCGACAGGGCAGTGGGACACCATATATTTT,CASSLRPTGQWDTIYF
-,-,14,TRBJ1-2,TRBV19,TGTGCCAGTAGCCCGACAGGCCCTTACTATGGCTACACCTTC,CASSPTGPYYGYTF
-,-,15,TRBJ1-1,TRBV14,TGTGCCAGCAGCCAAAGAGAAGTTAGGAACACTGAAGCTTTCTTT,CASSQREVRNTEAFF
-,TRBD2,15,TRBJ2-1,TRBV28,TGTGCCAGCAGTTTGGGGGGGACCATTTACAATGAGCAGTTCTTC,CASSLGGTIYNEQFF
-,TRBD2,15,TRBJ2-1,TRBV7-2,TGTGCCAGCAACCTGGGCGGGAGCCCCTACAATGAGCAGTTCTTC,CASNLGGSPYNEQFF
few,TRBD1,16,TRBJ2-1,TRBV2,TGTGCCAGCAGTGAAGCGCTTGGGGACAGGGGAAATGAGCAGTTCTTC,CASSEALGDRGNEQFF
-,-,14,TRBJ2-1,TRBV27,TGTGCCAGCAGTTTATCTGCCGGGTTTTATGAGCAGTTCTTC,CASSLSAGFYEQFF
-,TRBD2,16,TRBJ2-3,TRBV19,TGTGCCAGTAGTAGCCTAGCGGGGGGGGTGGAAAATACGCAGTATTTT,CASSSLAGGVENTQYF
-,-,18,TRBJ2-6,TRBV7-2,TGTGCCAGCAGCATGACAGGTCGGGGTCGCTCTGGGGCCAACGTCCTGACTTTC,CASSMTGRGRSGANVLTF
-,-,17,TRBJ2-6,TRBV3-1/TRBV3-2,TGTGCCAGCAGCCCCGGGCTACGGGGCTCTGGGGCCAACGTCCTGACTTTC,CASSPGLRGSGANVLTF